This is a list of T cell receptor beta chains from one sample in a study of OX40 agonist ivuxolimab in advanced cancers. The method was immunoSEQ multiplex PCR; TCRdb's version includes in-frame clones alone and lacks a portion of them. In the table there are 130,000 or so clones, roughly 95% of which are singletons. The specimen was CD4+ or CD8+ T cells sorted from blood, collected in a trial of the OX40 agonist ivuxolimab. These receptors were collected from an adult with an advanced solid tumor such as melanoma, head and neck, liver or kidney cancer. CDR3s include the opening cysteine and the closing phenylalanine or tryptophan. A D gene is named only where the DNA matches it firmly. Clone size appears in some rows only: once, few, many, or a class for an expanded clone.

clone_size: .; v_call: TRBV7-9; d_call: .; j_call: TRBJ1-3; cdr3_aa: CASSPLGNRAGNTIYF; cdr3_nt: TGTGCCAGCAGCCCCCTGGGGAACAGGGCTGGAAACACCATATATTTT
clone_size: .; v_call: TRBV19; d_call: .; j_call: TRBJ1-4; cdr3_aa: CASSIYGPIETEKLFF; cdr3_nt: TGTGCCAGTAGTATTTATGGGCCGATCGAGACGGAAAAACTGTTTTTT
clone_size: .; v_call: TRBV27; d_call: .; j_call: TRBJ1-2; cdr3_aa: CASREQGTPNYGYTF; cdr3_nt: TGTGCCAGCAGAGAGCAGGGGACTCCTAACTATGGCTACACCTTC
clone_size: .; v_call: TRBV5-1; d_call: .; j_call: TRBJ2-3; cdr3_aa: CASSLEGRDTQYF; cdr3_nt: TGCGCCAGCAGCTTGGAAGGACGGGATACGCAGTATTTT
clone_size: .; v_call: TRBV5-1; d_call: TRBD1; j_call: TRBJ2-3; cdr3_aa: CASSFNRGEDTQYF; cdr3_nt: TGCGCCAGCAGCTTTAACAGGGGGGAGGATACGCAGTATTTT
clone_size: .; v_call: TRBV30; d_call: .; j_call: TRBJ1-6; cdr3_aa: CAWSPPFASSYNSPLHF; cdr3_nt: TGTGCCTGGAGTCCCCCCTTTGCGAGCTCCTATAATTCACCCCTCCACTTT
clone_size: .; v_call: TRBV5-1; d_call: TRBD1; j_call: TRBJ2-2; cdr3_aa: CASRARGSNTGELFF; cdr3_nt: TGCGCCAGCAGAGCCAGGGGGTCGAACACCGGGGAGCTGTTTTTT
clone_size: .; v_call: TRBV27; d_call: .; j_call: TRBJ1-5; cdr3_aa: CASSFGGNQPQHF; cdr3_nt: TGTGCCAGCAGTTTTGGGGGCAATCAGCCCCAGCATTTT
clone_size: .; v_call: TRBV7-7; d_call: .; j_call: TRBJ2-2; cdr3_aa: CASSLGGVNTGELFF; cdr3_nt: TGTGCCAGCAGCTTAGGGGGCGTGAACACCGGGGAGCTGTTTTTT
clone_size: .; v_call: TRBV28; d_call: .; j_call: TRBJ2-5; cdr3_aa: CASRFGGLQETQYF; cdr3_nt: TGTGCCAGCAGATTCGGGGGGCTCCAAGAGACCCAGTACTTC
clone_size: .; v_call: TRBV5-1; d_call: TRBD2; j_call: TRBJ2-5; cdr3_aa: CASFSGGLQETQYF; cdr3_nt: TGCGCCAGCTTTAGCGGGGGACTACAAGAGACCCAGTACTTC
clone_size: once; v_call: TRBV6-5; d_call: .; j_call: TRBJ2-3; cdr3_aa: CASSSSRSDTQYF; cdr3_nt: TGTGCCAGCAGCTCAAGTAGATCGGATACGCAGTATTTT
clone_size: .; v_call: TRBV28; d_call: TRBD1; j_call: TRBJ2-6; cdr3_aa: CASRSTGVAGANVLTF; cdr3_nt: TGTGCCAGCAGATCAACAGGGGTCGCAGGGGCCAACGTCCTGACTTTC
clone_size: .; v_call: TRBV6-5; d_call: TRBD1; j_call: TRBJ2-3; cdr3_aa: CASSLAGTGVADTQYF; cdr3_nt: TGTGCCAGCAGTTTGGCCGGGACAGGGGTAGCAGATACGCAGTATTTT
clone_size: few; v_call: TRBV5-1; d_call: .; j_call: TRBJ2-3; cdr3_aa: CASSRGGTDTQYF; cdr3_nt: TGCGCCAGCAGTCGCGGGGGCACAGATACGCAGTATTTT
clone_size: .; v_call: TRBV19; d_call: .; j_call: TRBJ1-2; cdr3_aa: CASQTLNYGYTF; cdr3_nt: TGTGCCAGTCAGACACTTAACTATGGCTACACCTTC
clone_size: .; v_call: TRBV7-2; d_call: .; j_call: TRBJ1-6; cdr3_aa: CASSLQGGNSPLHF; cdr3_nt: TGTGCCAGCAGCCTACAGGGAGGGAATTCACCCCTCCACTTT
clone_size: .; v_call: TRBV7-6; d_call: .; j_call: TRBJ1-6; cdr3_aa: CASSEGMANSPLHF; cdr3_nt: TGTGCCAGCAGCGAAGGGATGGCGAATTCACCCCTCCACTTT
clone_size: .; v_call: TRBV7-3; d_call: .; j_call: TRBJ1-5; cdr3_aa: CASTRGGANSNQPQHF; cdr3_nt: TGTGCCAGCACCCGGGGAGGAGCCAATAGCAATCAGCCCCAGCATTTT
clone_size: .; v_call: TRBV9; d_call: .; j_call: TRBJ1-6; cdr3_aa: CASSLQDSPLHF; cdr3_nt: TGTGCCAGCAGCTTACAGGATTCACCCCTCCACTTT